A selection of T cell receptor beta chains follows, all from one sample in a study of cytomegalovirus exposure and HLA in healthy donors. The repertoire was sequenced with immunoSEQ multiplex PCR; TCRdb's copy has only in-frame clones and lacks some. The sample holds roughly 110,000 clones, roughly 74% seen once. Sequencing was carried out using PBMCs. All receptors come from a man in his forties or fifties in good health and CMV-seronegative. Both conserved end residues are part of each CDR3. The order of the fields is CDR3 protein, V gene, J gene.

CDR3 protein: CASSLQGDTEAFF
V gene: TRBV5-1
J gene: TRBJ1-1

CDR3 protein: CASSLDRARTEAFF
V gene: TRBV6-1
J gene: TRBJ1-1

CDR3 protein: CASSLLTDGYTF
V gene: TRBV28
J gene: TRBJ1-2

CDR3 protein: CASSIGDRGFPEAFF
V gene: TRBV19
J gene: TRBJ1-1

CDR3 protein: CASSTDRGYGYTF
V gene: TRBV10-1
J gene: TRBJ1-2

CDR3 protein: CASSDKGRAETQYF
V gene: TRBV7-9
J gene: TRBJ2-5

CDR3 protein: CSVVSGASSYNEQFF
V gene: TRBV29-1
J gene: TRBJ2-1

CDR3 protein: CASSEQGYEQYF
V gene: TRBV6-1
J gene: TRBJ2-7

CDR3 protein: CASSTILLLGGTNYGYTF
V gene: TRBV19
J gene: TRBJ1-2

CDR3 protein: CASSMEYYSNYGYTF
V gene: TRBV19
J gene: TRBJ1-2

CDR3 protein: CASSMVEAGTEAFF
V gene: TRBV19
J gene: TRBJ1-1

CDR3 protein: CASSLNHGVTNEKLFF
V gene: TRBV27
J gene: TRBJ1-4

CDR3 protein: CASSYSRGQSNTEAFF
V gene: TRBV7-9
J gene: TRBJ1-1

CDR3 protein: CASSTVAGGLDEQYF
V gene: TRBV5-1
J gene: TRBJ2-7

CDR3 protein: CASSPGSGGYTF
V gene: TRBV18
J gene: TRBJ1-2

CDR3 protein: CASSSLARDTQYF
V gene: TRBV6-5
J gene: TRBJ2-3

CDR3 protein: CASSLESGGVSMNEQFF
V gene: TRBV11-2
J gene: TRBJ2-1

CDR3 protein: CASSVAGFHEQYF
V gene: TRBV6-1
J gene: TRBJ2-7

CDR3 protein: CASSLEPGQETQYF
V gene: TRBV7-3
J gene: TRBJ2-5

CDR3 protein: CASSEGAGATYEQYF
V gene: TRBV10-1
J gene: TRBJ2-7

CDR3 protein: CASRGSGETQYF
V gene: TRBV6-5
J gene: TRBJ2-5

CDR3 protein: CASSIGTLAYEQYF
V gene: TRBV19
J gene: .

CDR3 protein: CASSEGAGLPTEQYF
V gene: TRBV6-1
J gene: TRBJ2-7

CDR3 protein: CASSEGRTGLSYEQYF
V gene: TRBV6-1
J gene: TRBJ2-7

CDR3 protein: CASSPMSGGNEQFF
V gene: TRBV16
J gene: TRBJ2-1

CDR3 protein: CSGAALLTDTQYF
V gene: TRBV29-1
J gene: TRBJ2-3

CDR3 protein: CATSSRQGGNQPQHF
V gene: TRBV15
J gene: TRBJ1-5

CDR3 protein: CAIQTSGGHEQFF
V gene: TRBV7-9
J gene: TRBJ2-1

CDR3 protein: CASSLRRKETQYF
V gene: TRBV27
J gene: TRBJ2-5

CDR3 protein: CASSGLGLTATYNSPLHF
V gene: TRBV7-4
J gene: TRBJ1-6

CDR3 protein: CASSQQGANQPQHF
V gene: TRBV27
J gene: TRBJ1-5

CDR3 protein: CATNPPYRDSKGGYTF
V gene: TRBV7-9
J gene: TRBJ1-2

CDR3 protein: CASSWQDMNTEAFF
V gene: TRBV7-2
J gene: TRBJ1-1

CDR3 protein: CASSSYRQGENGYTF
V gene: TRBV5-5
J gene: TRBJ1-2

CDR3 protein: CASSSPGKETQYF
V gene: TRBV7-2
J gene: TRBJ2-5

CDR3 protein: CASSLDPGNYGYTF
V gene: TRBV5-1
J gene: TRBJ1-2

CDR3 protein: CASSLARGWMARAHTEAFF
V gene: TRBV5-7
J gene: TRBJ1-1

CDR3 protein: CASSGFSGNTIYF
V gene: TRBV12-5
J gene: TRBJ1-3

CDR3 protein: CASSYSTTRTQYF
V gene: TRBV6-6
J gene: TRBJ2-5

CDR3 protein: CASSWDAWTGLTETQYF
V gene: TRBV5-1
J gene: TRBJ2-5

CDR3 protein: CASSQQTTSTDTQYF
V gene: TRBV19
J gene: TRBJ2-3